This T cell receptor beta chain is from a study of CD8 T cells in Susac syndrome. cDNA came from roughly 0.53 to 1 ug RNA primed by random hexamers. Each CDR3 protein is one row after TCRdb ran MiXCR on the immunoSEQ multiplex PCR reads. Altogether about 140,000 distinct CDR3 sequences are present, 95% being singletons, with the ten largest covering more than 0.11%. Trimming took off 8 bases at V and 7 bases at J, with 14 bases between the two ends. There are 13 residues in the CDR3. Germline V CDR1 and CDR2: SNHLY, FYNNEI. The TCR was taken from a human donor with Susac syndrome. The V and J genes are TRBV2 and TRBJ1-4; D gene ambiguous. The sequencing input was CD4+ T cells from PBMCs. The CDR3 loop is CASRVGRREKLFF. As DNA, the CDR3 is TGTGCCAGCCGCGTCGGTCGGCGTGAAAAACTGTTTTTT.